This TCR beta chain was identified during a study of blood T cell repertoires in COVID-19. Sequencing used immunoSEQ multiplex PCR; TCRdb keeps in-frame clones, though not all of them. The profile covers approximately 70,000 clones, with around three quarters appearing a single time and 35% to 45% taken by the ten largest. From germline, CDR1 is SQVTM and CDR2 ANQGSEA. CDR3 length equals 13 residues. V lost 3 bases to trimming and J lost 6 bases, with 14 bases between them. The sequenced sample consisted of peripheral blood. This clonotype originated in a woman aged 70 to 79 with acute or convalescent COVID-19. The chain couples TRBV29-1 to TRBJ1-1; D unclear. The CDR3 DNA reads TGCAGCGTTGAGCGGGGTCGGAGTGCTGAAGCTTTCTTT. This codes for CSVERGRSAEAFF.